This entry is about one T cell receptor (beta chain). Antigen: not known. The data belong to a study of beta chain features in type 1 diabetes. Regarding the study as a whole: Type 1 diabetes patients showed a moderate but significant shortening of TCRB CDR3s in all four CD4+ subsets.

Sorted populations all exceeded 95% purity. cDNA synthesis used the whole RNA isolate, giving expressed TCRB sequences. Clones were read by immunoSEQ multiplex PCR, and TCRdb kept only the in-frame ones, dropping some. Here the sample spans 100,000 to 150,000 clones, around 16% being singletons. This TCR came from a man in his late teens or twenties with type 1 diabetes. The sample comprised central memory CD4+ T cells from blood.

CDR3 sequence: CSVDWLAGYNEQFF. The CDR3 nucleotides are TGCAGCGTTGACTGGCTAGCGGGTTACAATGAGCAGTTCTTC. The chain combines TRBV29-1 with TRBJ2-1, with 8 bases lining up with TRBD2. The CDR3 loop spans 14 amino acids. After removal of 3 bases from V and 4 bases from J, the junction contained 5 bases not matched to a gene. Germline assignment: CDR1 SQVTM and CDR2 ANQGSEA.